Described below is a single T cell receptor (beta chain) sequence and its context. Antigen specificity is unknown. The record originates from a study of cytomegalovirus exposure and HLA in healthy donors. Whole-study results and caveats: A later analysis reported that several of the most significant clusters appeared to be linked to common viral pathogens, among them Epstein-Barr virus. Productive rates of about 87% or about 30% were seen for most TCR beta V segments in an earlier analysis.

With 6 bases clipped from V and 5 bases from J, the junction kept 13 bases outside the gene matches. CDR3 length: 15 residues. CDR1 and CDR2 (germline): MNHEY, SMNVEV (reference sequence). The study ran its PCR with 60 Vbeta and 13 Jbeta primers. Assay used: immunoSEQ multiplex PCR; TCRdb lists only in-frame clones, some missing. Of around 130,000 clones in the sample, about 80% were seen once. Source material: PBMCs. The source of this sequence is a man aged 40-50 years in good health and CMV-seronegative. The chain has TRBV27 and TRBJ2-7, with 7 bases fitting TRBD2. The CDR3 spells CASSLPGGGPDEQYF. In DNA form, the CDR3 reads TGTGCCAGCAGCCTCCCCGGGGGAGGGCCGGACGAGCAGTACTTC.